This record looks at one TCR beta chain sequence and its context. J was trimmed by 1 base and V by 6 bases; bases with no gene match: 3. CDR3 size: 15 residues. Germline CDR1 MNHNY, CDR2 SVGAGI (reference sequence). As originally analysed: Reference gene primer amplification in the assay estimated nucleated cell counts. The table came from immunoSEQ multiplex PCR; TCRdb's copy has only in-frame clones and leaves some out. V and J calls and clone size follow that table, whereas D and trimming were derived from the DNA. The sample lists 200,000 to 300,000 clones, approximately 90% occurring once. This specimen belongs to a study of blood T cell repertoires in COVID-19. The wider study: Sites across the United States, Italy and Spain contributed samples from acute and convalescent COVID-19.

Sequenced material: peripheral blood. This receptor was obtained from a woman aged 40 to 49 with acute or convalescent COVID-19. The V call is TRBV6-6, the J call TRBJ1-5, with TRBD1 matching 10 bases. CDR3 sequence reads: CASRGQGKSNQPQHF. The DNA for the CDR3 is TGTGCCAGCAGGGGACAGGGGAAGAGCAATCAGCCCCAGCATTTT.